A single sample gave rise to the 4 T cell receptor beta chains below, sequenced in a study of naive and memory T cell subsets. What these receptors recognize is not known. Overall study findings and caveats: Especially in CD8 cells, naive repertoires contained a few larger clonotypes, possibly CD45RA-re-expressing memory cells.

Two oligonucleotides, mixed equimolar, formed the beta constant-region primer covering TRBC1 and TRBC2. Ligated cDNA was amplified by four rounds of PCR with nested alpha and beta constant-region primers and SP2. TCRdb reanalysed the UMI-ligation and nested PCR reads using MiXCR and keeps one entry per CDR3 protein. Seen here are over 110,000 distinct CDR3 sequences, under 25% observed once, and the top ten hold roughly 0.68%. The sequenced sample was naive CD8+ T cells from blood. The receptor source for this set is a human donor in good health.

The V call is TRBV6-5, the J call TRBJ2-1, with 10 bases identical to TRBD2. Trimming took 3 bases from V and 8 from J; bases not matched to a gene: 7. CDR1 and CDR2 (germline): MNHEY, SVGAGI. CDR3 length: 15 residues. CDR3 bases: TGTGCCAGCAGTTATGGGGGACTAGCGACGGATGAGCAGTTCTTC. Translation gives CASSYGGLATDEQFF.

Only a few counts were recorded for this clonotype. The chain joins TRBV7-9 to TRBJ2-7; TRBD2 matches at 9 bases. Germline V gives CDR1 SEHNR, CDR2 FQNEAQ (reference sequence). This CDR3 has 18 amino acids. V was pared by 5 bases and J by 2 bases, with 16 bases of the junction left unmatched. CDR3 loop: CASSPKLTGTSIPYEQYF. DNA of the CDR3: TGTGCCAGCAGCCCAAAACTTACCGGGACTAGCATCCCCTACGAGCAGTACTTC.

This clonotype was observed a handful of times. V gene TRBV2 combines with J gene TRBJ2-7, with TRBD1 identical over 8 bases. Germline V gene lookup returns CDR1 SNHLY and CDR2 FYNNEI. The J segment lost 2 bases and the V segment lost 1 base, leaving 4 bases of the junction unmatched. This CDR3 contains 15 residues. CDR3 nucleotide sequence: TGTGCCAGCAGTGAAGGGGGACAGGAAACCTACGAGCAGTACTTC. The encoded protein is CASSEGGQETYEQYF. Looking up the rest from reference TRBV2 and TRBJ2-7 gives the full variable domain: EPEVTQTPSHQVTQMGQEVILRCVPISNHLYFYWYRQILGQKVEFLVSFYNNEISEKSEIFDDQFSVERPDGSNFTLKIRSTKLEDSAMYFCASSEGGQETYEQYFGPGTRLTVT.

This clonotype was recorded a few times. The CDR3 coding sequence is TGTGCCAGCAGTTCCACGACAGGGGTCTATGGCTACACCTTC. Translation: CASSSTTGVYGYTF. V gene TRBV28 combines with J gene TRBJ1-2; 8 positions agree with TRBD1. Germline V gives CDR1 MDHEN, CDR2 SYDVKM. CDR3 length: 14 amino acids. V shed 4 bases, J shed 4 bases, and the junction held 5 bases outside the gene matches.